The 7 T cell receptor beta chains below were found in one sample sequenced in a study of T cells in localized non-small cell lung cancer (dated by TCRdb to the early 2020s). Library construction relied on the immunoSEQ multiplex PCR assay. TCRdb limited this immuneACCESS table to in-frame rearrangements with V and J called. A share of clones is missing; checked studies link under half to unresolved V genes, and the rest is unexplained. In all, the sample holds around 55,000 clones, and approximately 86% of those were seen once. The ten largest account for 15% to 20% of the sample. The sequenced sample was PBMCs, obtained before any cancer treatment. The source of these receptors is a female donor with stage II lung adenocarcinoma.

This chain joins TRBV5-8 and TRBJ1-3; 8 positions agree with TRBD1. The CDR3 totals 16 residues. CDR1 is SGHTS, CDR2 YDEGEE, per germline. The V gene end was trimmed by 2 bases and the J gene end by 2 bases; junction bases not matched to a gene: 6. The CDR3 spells CASSLGQGKPGNTIYF. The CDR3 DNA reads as TGTGCCAGCAGCTTAGGACAGGGAAAACCTGGAAACACCATATATTTT.

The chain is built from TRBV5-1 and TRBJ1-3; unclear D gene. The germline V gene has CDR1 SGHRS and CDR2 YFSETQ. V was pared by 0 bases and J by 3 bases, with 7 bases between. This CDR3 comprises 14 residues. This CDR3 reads CASSLGTDGNTIYF. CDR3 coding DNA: TGCGCCAGCAGCTTGGGGACGGATGGAAACACCATATATTTT.

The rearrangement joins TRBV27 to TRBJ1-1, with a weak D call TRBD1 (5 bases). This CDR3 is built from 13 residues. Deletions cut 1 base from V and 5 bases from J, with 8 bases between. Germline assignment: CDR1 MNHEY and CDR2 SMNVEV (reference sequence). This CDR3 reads CASSLLGETEAFF. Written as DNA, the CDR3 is TGTGCCAGCAGTTTATTGGGGGAGACTGAAGCTTTCTTT.

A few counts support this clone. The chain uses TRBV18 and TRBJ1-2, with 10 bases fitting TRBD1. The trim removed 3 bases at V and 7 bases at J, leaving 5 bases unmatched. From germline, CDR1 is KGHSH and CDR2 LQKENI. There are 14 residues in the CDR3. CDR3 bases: TGTGCCAGCTCACCCGGGACAGGGGACGGTGGCTACACCTTC. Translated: CASSPGTGDGGYTF.

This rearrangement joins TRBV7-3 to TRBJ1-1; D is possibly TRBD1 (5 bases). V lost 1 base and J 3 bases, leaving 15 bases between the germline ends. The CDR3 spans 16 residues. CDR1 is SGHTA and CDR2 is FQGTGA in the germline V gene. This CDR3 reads CASSLNGAGVHTEAFF. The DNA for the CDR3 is TGTGCCAGCAGCTTAAACGGAGCGGGGGTGCACACTGAAGCTTTCTTT.

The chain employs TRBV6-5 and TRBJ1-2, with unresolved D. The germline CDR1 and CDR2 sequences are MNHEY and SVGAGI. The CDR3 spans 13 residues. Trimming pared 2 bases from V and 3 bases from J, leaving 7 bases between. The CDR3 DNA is TGTGCCAGCAGTTACGGGCAGCACTATGGCTACACCTTC. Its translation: CASSYGQHYGYTF.

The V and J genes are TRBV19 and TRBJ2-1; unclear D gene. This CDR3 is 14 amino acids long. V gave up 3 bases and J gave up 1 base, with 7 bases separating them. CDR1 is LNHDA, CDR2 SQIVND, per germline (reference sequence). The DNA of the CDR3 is TGTGCCAGTAGTATCGAAGGGTCCTACAATGAGCAGTTCTTC. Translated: CASSIEGSYNEQFF.